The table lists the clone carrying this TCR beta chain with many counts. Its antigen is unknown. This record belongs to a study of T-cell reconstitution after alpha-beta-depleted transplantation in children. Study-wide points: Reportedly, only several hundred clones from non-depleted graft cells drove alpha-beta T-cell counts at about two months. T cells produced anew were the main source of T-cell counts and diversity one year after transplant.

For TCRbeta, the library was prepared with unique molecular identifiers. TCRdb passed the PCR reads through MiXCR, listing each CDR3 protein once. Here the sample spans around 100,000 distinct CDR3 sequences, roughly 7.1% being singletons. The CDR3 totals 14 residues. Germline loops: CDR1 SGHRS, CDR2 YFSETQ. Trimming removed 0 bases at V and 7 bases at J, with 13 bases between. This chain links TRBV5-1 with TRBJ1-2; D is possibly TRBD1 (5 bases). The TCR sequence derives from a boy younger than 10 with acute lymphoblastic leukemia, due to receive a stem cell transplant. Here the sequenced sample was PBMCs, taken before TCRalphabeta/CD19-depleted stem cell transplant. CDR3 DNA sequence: TGCGCCAGCAGCTTGGTTGGGGGAAGAGGTGGCTACACCTTC. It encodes CASSLVGGRGGYTF.